This is a list of T cell receptor beta chains from one sample in a study of blood T cells in healthy people across ages. TCRdb re-analysed the 5' RACE reads in MiXCR, keeping a single row per CDR3 protein. Of some 700,000 distinct CDR3 sequences listed, 20% to 25% were seen once; the top ten hold roughly 22%. Sequenced sample: blood. The source is a man in his 70s in good health. The conserved cysteine and the conserved F or W are not part of the CDR3 here. The D gene is left open where the match is weak. Clone size appears in some rows only: once, few, many, or a class for an expanded clone.

abundance,v_gene,d_gene,CDR3aa
-,TRBV18,TRBD2,ASSPPIGLAGLSRNEQF
few,TRBV5-1,-,ASSLVAQGADEQY
few,TRBV2,-,ASSESTVRGYT
-,TRBV20-1,TRBD2,SARALAVSGANVLT
few,TRBV29-1,-,SVTRRETQY
many,TRBV10-3,TRBD1,AISQSTGQGFHEQY
few,TRBV29-1,-,SVEGRGRGYGYT
many,TRBV7-8,-,ASSLAGRYNEQF
few,TRBV12-3/TRBV12-4,-,ASSLRIMNTEAF
many,TRBV28,-,ASSSYYGYT
-,TRBV9,-,ASSVDPSDPNTGELF
-,TRBV7-2,TRBD1,ASSSHRDRSHLAKSIQY
-,TRBV5-1,-,ASSPGSPATTRNTGELF
few,TRBV11-2,-,ASSQRVGEQF
few,TRBV28,TRBD1,ASRDGTGVSDTQY
few,TRBV18,-,ASSPISTSSGDTIY
few,TRBV5-1,-,ASSLRPGQETQY
-,TRBV12-3/TRBV12-4,TRBD2,AGTQLSLAGVLYNEQF
-,TRBV20-1,TRBD2,SAIGLAGATIDTQY
many,TRBV28,TRBD2,ATKGSGGPDEQF
-,TRBV18,-,ASSPARAGNNEKLF
-,TRBV5-1,TRBD2,ASSLASGGSETQY
few,TRBV20-1,-,SAPNGAHLH
few,TRBV29-1,-,SVEVAGRGNTEAF
-,TRBV4-1,-,ASSQEGEGVC
-,TRBV12-3/TRBV12-4,TRBD1,ASSMGQGREKLF
many,TRBV12-3/TRBV12-4,TRBD1,ASSSTDRGLGETQY
few,TRBV6-1,-,ASSETTAGYNEQF
-,TRBV10-3,TRBD2,AISDPTSGKAKNIQY
-,TRBV20-1,-,SARHPLGYQETQY
-,TRBV20-1,TRBD1,SALVTGANQPQH
-,TRBV7-3,-,ASSLLGTVYNEQF
-,TRBV20-1,-,SARAGGKGYGYT
-,TRBV20-1,TRBD1,SATGQGGYYNEQF
few,TRBV6-5,-,ASRKLEQTSLYGYT
-,TRBV5-5,-,ASSPQTHDNDVKTRGPYGYT
few,TRBV14,-,ASSEEQGIRYEQF
few,TRBV11-2,-,ASSLELGQGRETQY
many,TRBV12-3/TRBV12-4,-,ASSLFGDGYT
-,TRBV29-1,-,SVQLKSEKLF
-,TRBV7-7,TRBD2,ASSSLTSGEYQETQY
-,TRBV27,-,ASSLQGWRNYGYT
-,TRBV7-9,-,ASSLSLTEYTEAF
-,TRBV5-1,TRBD1,ASTFDRANTEAF
-,TRBV6-5,-,ATSGTPGANVLT
many,TRBV4-3,TRBD2,ASSQDPSGSPPYNEQF
-,TRBV7-2,-,ASRRGLTQETQY
few,TRBV29-1,-,SVAEGDGRAF
few,TRBV12-3/TRBV12-4,TRBD2,ASSYRTSGKETQY